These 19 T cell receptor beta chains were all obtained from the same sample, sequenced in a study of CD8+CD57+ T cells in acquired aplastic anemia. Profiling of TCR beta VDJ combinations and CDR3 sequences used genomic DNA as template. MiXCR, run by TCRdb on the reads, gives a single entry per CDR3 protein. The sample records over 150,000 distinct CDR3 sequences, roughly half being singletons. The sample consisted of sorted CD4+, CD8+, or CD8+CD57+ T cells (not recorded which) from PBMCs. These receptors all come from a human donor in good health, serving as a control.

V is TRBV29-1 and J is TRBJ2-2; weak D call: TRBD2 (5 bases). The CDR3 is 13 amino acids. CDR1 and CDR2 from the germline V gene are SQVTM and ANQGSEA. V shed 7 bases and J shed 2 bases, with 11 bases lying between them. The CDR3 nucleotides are TGCAGCGCAACTAGTCTCAACACCGGGGAGCTGTTTTTT. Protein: CSATSLNTGELFF.

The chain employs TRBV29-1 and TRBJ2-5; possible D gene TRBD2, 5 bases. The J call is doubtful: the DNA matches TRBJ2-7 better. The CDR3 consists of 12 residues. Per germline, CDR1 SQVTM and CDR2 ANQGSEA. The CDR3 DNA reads TGCAGCGTTGAGATCCGGGCGGGCGAGCAGTACTTC. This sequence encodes CSVEIRAGEQYF.

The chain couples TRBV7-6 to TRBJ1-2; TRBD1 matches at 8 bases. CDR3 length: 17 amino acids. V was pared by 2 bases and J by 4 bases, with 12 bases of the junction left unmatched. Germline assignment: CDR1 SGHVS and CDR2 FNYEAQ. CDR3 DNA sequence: TGTGCCAGCAGCTTAAAGTTTCTGACAGGGGTTTCCTATGGCTACACCTTC. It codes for CASSLKFLTGVSYGYTF.

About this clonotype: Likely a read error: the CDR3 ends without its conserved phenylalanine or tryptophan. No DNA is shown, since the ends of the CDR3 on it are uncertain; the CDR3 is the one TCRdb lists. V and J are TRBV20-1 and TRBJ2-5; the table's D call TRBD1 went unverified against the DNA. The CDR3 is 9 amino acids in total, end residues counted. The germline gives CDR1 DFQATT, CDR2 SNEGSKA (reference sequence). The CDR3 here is CSAGHSPLL.

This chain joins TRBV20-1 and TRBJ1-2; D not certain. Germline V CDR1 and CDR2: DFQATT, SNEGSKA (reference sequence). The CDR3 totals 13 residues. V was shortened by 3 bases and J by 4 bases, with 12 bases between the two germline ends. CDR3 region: CSASSRIFYGYTF. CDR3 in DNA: TGCAGTGCTAGTTCCCGGATTTTCTATGGCTACACCTTC.

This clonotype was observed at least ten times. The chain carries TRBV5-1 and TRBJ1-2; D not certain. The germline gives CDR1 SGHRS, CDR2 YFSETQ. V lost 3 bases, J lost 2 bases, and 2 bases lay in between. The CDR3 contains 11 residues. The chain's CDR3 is CASSSNYGYTF. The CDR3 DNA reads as TGCGCCAGCAGCTCCAACTATGGCTACACCTTC. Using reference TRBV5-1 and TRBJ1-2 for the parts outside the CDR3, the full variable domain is KAGVTQTPRYLIKTRGQQVTLSCSPISGHRSVSWYQQTPGQGLQFLFEYFSETQRNKGNFPGRFSGRQFSNSRSEMNVSTLELGDSALYLCASSSNYGYTFGSGTRLTVV.

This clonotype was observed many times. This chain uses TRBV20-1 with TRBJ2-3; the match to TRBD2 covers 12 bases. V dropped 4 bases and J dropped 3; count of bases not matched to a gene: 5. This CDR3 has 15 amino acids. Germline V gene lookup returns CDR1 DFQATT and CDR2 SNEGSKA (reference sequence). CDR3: CSAKVLAGGTDTQYF. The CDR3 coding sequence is TGCAGTGCTAAAGTACTAGCGGGGGGTACAGATACGCAGTATTTT.

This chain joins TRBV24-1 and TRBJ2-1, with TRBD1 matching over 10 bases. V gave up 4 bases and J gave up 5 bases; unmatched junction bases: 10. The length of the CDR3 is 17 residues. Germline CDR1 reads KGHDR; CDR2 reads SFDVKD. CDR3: CATSDLPPGQGHNEQFF. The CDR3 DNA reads TGTGCCACCAGTGACTTGCCACCGGGACAGGGGCACAATGAGCAGTTCTTC.

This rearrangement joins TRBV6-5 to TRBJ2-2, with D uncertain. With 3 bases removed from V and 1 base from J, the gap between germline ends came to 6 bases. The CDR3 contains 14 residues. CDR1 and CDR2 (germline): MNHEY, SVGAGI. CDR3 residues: CASSYGENTGELFF. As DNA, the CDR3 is TGTGCCAGCAGTTATGGGGAGAACACCGGGGAGCTGTTTTTT.

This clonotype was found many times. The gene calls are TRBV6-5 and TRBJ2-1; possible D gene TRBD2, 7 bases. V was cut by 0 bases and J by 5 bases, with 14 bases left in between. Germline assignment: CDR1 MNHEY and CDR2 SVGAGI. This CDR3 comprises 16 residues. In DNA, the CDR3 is TGTGCCAGCAGTTACTCACCGGGGGGCCTGGACAATGAGCAGTTCTTC. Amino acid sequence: CASSYSPGGLDNEQFF.

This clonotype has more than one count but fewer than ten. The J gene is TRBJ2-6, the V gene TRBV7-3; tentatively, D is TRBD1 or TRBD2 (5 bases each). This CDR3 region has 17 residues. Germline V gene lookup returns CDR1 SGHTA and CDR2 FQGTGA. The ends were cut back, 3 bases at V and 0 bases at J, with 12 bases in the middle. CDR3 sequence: CASSFQGPPSGANVLTF. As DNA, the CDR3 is TGTGCCAGCAGCTTCCAGGGACCCCCCTCTGGGGCCAACGTCCTGACTTTC. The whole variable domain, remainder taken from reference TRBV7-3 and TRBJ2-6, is GAGVSQTPSNKVTEKGKYVELRCDPISGHTALYWYRQSLGQGPEFLIYFQGTGAADDSGLPNDRFFAVRPEGSVSTLKIQRTERGDSAVYLCASSFQGPPSGANVLTFGAGSRLTVL.

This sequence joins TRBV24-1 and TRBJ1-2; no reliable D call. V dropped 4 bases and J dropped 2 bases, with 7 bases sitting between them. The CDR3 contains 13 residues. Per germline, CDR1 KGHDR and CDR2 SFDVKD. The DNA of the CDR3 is TGTGCCACCAGTGACACAGAAAACTATGGCTACACCTTC. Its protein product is CATSDTENYGYTF.

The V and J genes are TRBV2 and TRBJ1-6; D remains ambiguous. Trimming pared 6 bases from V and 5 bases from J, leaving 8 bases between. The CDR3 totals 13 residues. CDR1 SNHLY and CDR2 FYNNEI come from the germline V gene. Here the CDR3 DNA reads TGTGCCAGCAGGGCCGAGCATAATTCACCCCTCCACTTT. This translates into CASRAEHNSPLHF.

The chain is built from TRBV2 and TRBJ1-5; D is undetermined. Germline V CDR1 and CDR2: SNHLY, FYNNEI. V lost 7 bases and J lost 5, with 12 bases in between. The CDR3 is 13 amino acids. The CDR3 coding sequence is TGTGCCAGCACGGGAGAAGGAGATCAGCCCCAGCATTTT. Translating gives CASTGEGDQPQHF.

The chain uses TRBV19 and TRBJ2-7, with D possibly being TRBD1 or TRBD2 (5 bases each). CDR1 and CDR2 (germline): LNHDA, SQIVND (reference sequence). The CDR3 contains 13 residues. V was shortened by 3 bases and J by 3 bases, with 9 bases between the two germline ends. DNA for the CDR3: TGTGCCAGTAGTATGGGGGTGGGCTACGAGCAGTACTTC. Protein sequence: CASSMGVGYEQYF.

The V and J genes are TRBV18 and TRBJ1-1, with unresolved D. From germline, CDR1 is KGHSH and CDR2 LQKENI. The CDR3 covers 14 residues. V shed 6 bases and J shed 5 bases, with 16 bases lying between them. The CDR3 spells CASSKQEVNTEAFF. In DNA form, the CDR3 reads TGTGCCAGCTCCAAGCAGGAGGTAAATACTGAAGCTTTCTTT.

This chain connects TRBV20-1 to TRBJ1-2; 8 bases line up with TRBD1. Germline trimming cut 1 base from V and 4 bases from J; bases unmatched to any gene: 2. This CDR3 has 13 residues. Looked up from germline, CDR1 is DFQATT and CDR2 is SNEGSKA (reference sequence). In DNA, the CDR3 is TGCAGTGCTAGAGGTGGACAGGGCTATGGCTACACCTTC. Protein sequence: CSARGGQGYGYTF.

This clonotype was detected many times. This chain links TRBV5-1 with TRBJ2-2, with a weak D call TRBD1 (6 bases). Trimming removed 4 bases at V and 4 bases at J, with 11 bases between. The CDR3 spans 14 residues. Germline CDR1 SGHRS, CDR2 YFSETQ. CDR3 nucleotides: TGCGCCAGCAGCGTACAGGGTATCACCGGGGAGCTGTTTTTT. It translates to CASSVQGITGELFF.

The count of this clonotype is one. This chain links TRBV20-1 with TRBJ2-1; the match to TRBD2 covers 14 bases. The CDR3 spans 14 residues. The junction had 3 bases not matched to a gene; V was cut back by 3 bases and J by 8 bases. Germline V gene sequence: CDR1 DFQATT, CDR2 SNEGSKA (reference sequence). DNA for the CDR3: TGCAGTGCTAGCGCGGGACTAGCGGGAGATGAGCAGTTCTTC. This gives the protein CSASAGLAGDEQFF.